The TCR beta chain described here comes from a study of T cells in Graves' hyperthyroidism and ophthalmopathy. Study in general: Any treatment followed the collection of peripheral blood at initial diagnosis. Study observations and caveats: In simple terms, a model built on 13 V-J features told ophthalmopathy apart from stable hyperthyroidism.

This clonotype was seen repeatedly, ten times or more. Its cognate antigen is unknown. Exclusions: uncontrolled infection, other autoimmune disease, pregnancy, lactation. CDR1 and CDR2 (germline): LGHDT, YNNKEL (reference sequence). The ends lost 5 bases at V and 11 bases at J; junction bases unmatched: 12. This CDR3 is 14 amino acids long. Amplification yielded TCR beta CDR3 regions, with RNA transcripts as the source. In the first-round RT-PCR of the TCR CDR3, the HTBI primer set was used. TCRdb re-analysed the multiplex PCR reads in MiXCR, keeping a single row per CDR3 protein. Altogether hundreds of thousands of distinct CDR3 sequences are present, 14% being singletons, with the ten largest covering around 13%.

J is TRBJ2-1 and V is TRBV3-1; TRBD2 aligns across 7 bases. The source of this sequence is a woman aged 45-65 years with Graves' ophthalmopathy. The sample taken for sequencing was blood. The CDR3 region is CASSAPGQRGQQFF. CDR3 nucleotide sequence: TGTGCCAGCAGCGCCCCGGGGCAGCGGGGTCAGCAGTTCTTC.